The 8 T cell receptor beta chains reported below all come from one sample, sequenced in a study of cytomegalovirus exposure and HLA in healthy donors. Profiled with immunoSEQ multiplex PCR; TCRdb holds only in-frame clones, not every one. Here the sample spans about 180,000 clones, more than 75% being singletons. What was sequenced was PBMCs. The receptors were sampled from a woman aged 30 to 39 in good health and CMV-seronegative.

This chain connects TRBV2 to TRBJ1-6; D gene unclear. The CDR3 loop spans 13 amino acids. From germline, CDR1 is SNHLY and CDR2 FYNNEI. V was shortened by 7 bases and J by 8 bases, with 12 bases between the two germline ends. The CDR3 DNA reads as TGTGCCAGCAAGGGAGGGCGGTATTCACCCCTCCACTTT. It is translated as CASKGGRYSPLHF.

This clone was seen a handful of times. The chain combines TRBV19 with TRBJ1-2; the D is unclear. Trimming left V 2 bases short and J 8 bases short, with 9 bases between. The CDR3 has 12 residues. Germline CDR1 is LNHDA and CDR2 is SQIVND (reference sequence). The CDR3 nucleotides are TGTGCCAGTAGTATAAGGGAGGGAGGCTACACCTTC. Translation: CASSIREGGYTF.

The chain carries TRBV15 and TRBJ2-7; D uncertain. The V end lost 3 bases, the J end lost 7 bases, and 13 bases lay between the germline ends. Germline CDR1 reads LNHNV; CDR2 reads YYDKDF (reference sequence). The CDR3 is 13 amino acids. CDR3 region: CATSSLTHQEQYF. Here the CDR3 DNA reads TGTGCCACCAGCAGTCTCACCCACCAGGAGCAGTACTTC. Combining the CDR3 with reference TRBV15 and TRBJ2-7 gives the whole variable domain DAMVIQNPRYQVTQFGKPVTLSCSQTLNHNVMYWYQQKSSQAPKLLFHYYDKDFNNEADTPDNFQSRRPNTSFCFLDIRSPGLGDTAMYLCATSSLTHQEQYFGPGTRLTVT.

This sequence joins TRBV19 and TRBJ2-7; 8 bases align to TRBD1. Unmatched junction bases numbered 13, after V lost 8 bases and J lost 4 bases. This CDR3 comprises 15 residues. In germline, CDR1 is LNHDA, CDR2 SQIVND (reference sequence). This CDR3 is CASSSKGQGGYEQYF. CDR3 bases: TGTGCCAGTTCTTCAAAAGGACAGGGAGGTTACGAGCAGTACTTC. The variable domain in full, completed from reference TRBV19 and TRBJ2-7, reads DGGITQSPKYLFRKEGQNVTLSCEQNLNHDAMYWYRQDPGQGLRLIYYSQIVNDFQKGDIAEGYSVSREKKESFPLTVTSAQKNPTAFYLCASSSKGQGGYEQYFGPGTRLTVT.

J is TRBJ1-2 and V is TRBV5-4; TRBD1 might be the D (5 bases). This CDR3 region has 14 residues. V lost 2 bases and J 0 bases, leaving 8 bases between the germline ends. CDR1 and CDR2 from the germline V gene are SGHNT and YYREEE (reference sequence). The DNA for the CDR3 is TGTGCCAGCAGCTTTGCAGGGACTAACTATGGCTACACCTTC. Translation: CASSFAGTNYGYTF. The full variable domain, in which reference TRBV5-4 and TRBJ1-2 provide the parts outside the CDR3, is ETGVTQSPTHLIKTRGQQVTLRCSSQSGHNTVSWYQQALGQGPQFIFQYYREEENGRGNFPPRFSGLQFPNYSSELNVNALELDDSALYLCASSFAGTNYGYTFGSGTRLTVV.

This chain links TRBV5-4 with TRBJ2-1; TRBD2 matches 11 bases. The germline gives CDR1 SGHNT, CDR2 YYREEE (reference sequence). Trimming removed 2 bases from V and 3 bases from J; junction bases left unmatched: 4. The CDR3 has 16 amino acids. The CDR3 DNA reads TGTGCCAGCAGCTTATACCTAGCGGGGGGCTACAATGAGCAGTTCTTC. It is translated as CASSLYLAGGYNEQFF.

This rearrangement joins TRBV28 to TRBJ2-1, with 10 bases fitting TRBD2. CDR1 is MDHEN, CDR2 SYDVKM, per germline. V gave up 2 bases and J gave up 6 bases; unmatched junction bases: 4. CDR3 length equals 15 residues. CDR3 amino acids: CASSLSGGAGNEQFF. CDR3 sequence (DNA): TGTGCCAGCAGTTTAAGCGGGGGGGCTGGCAATGAGCAGTTCTTC.

The CDR3, as DNA: TGTGCCAGCAGCTTCCCCCGAGGGGAGGTAAGTGAAGCTTTCTTT. This encodes CASSFPRGEVSEAFF. The V gene is TRBV5-4, the J gene TRBJ1-1; possible D gene TRBD1, 5 bases. V lost 2 bases and J 7 bases, leaving 18 bases between the germline ends. From germline, CDR1 is SGHNT and CDR2 YYREEE (reference sequence). CDR3 length equals 15 residues.